This T cell receptor (beta chain) was identified in a study of identical twins. This clonotype was seen more than once but under ten times. Trimming stripped 0 bases from V and 1 base from J, with 7 bases between. There are 14 residues in the CDR3. Germline-derived CDR1 and CDR2 are LNHNV and YYDKDF (reference sequence). Each CDR3 protein gets one entry after TCRdb re-called the 5' RACE reads with MiXCR. Here the sample spans approximately 590,000 distinct CDR3 sequences, roughly 9.5% being singletons. The same sample was also studied in work on yellow fever vaccine responses in identical twins.

This rearrangement joins TRBV15 to TRBJ2-7; D is unresolved. This receptor was obtained from a woman aged 18-29 years in good health. Sequences were obtained from PBMCs. The DNA of the CDR3 is TGTGCCACCAGCAGAGACAGGTCTTCCTACGAGCAGTACTTC. Amino acids: CATSRDRSSYEQYF.